A single sample is the source of the 11 T cell receptor beta chains below, sequenced in a study of T cells after yellow fever vaccination. TCRdb independently ran MiXCR on the 5' RACE reads; one entry per CDR3 protein. The sample yields a few hundred thousand distinct CDR3 sequences, around 10% seen once. The material was PBMCs, obtained on the day of the first yellow fever vaccination. The receptor set was obtained from a young man who received the YFV17D yellow fever vaccine.

Here the CDR3 DNA reads TGCGCCAGCGGACCCACAGGGGTGGACACTGAAGCTTTCTTT. Protein product: CASGPTGVDTEAFF. This chain links TRBV5-1 with TRBJ1-1; TRBD1 matches at 7 bases. Germline V gene lookup returns CDR1 SGHRS and CDR2 YFSETQ. This CDR3 comprises 14 residues. J was trimmed by 3 bases and V by 7 bases; bases with no gene match: 9.

This clonotype has more than one count but fewer than ten. The chain recombines TRBV4-1 with TRBJ2-7, with TRBD2 as a possible D gene (5 bases). Germline CDR1 is MGHRA and CDR2 is YSYEKL. The CDR3 is 17 residues long. V was shortened by 0 bases and J by 0 bases, with 15 bases between the two germline ends. CDR3 residues: CASSQEWTSGSSYEQYF. The CDR3 DNA follows: TGCGCCAGCAGCCAAGAGTGGACCAGCGGTAGCTCCTACGAGCAGTACTTC.

About this clonotype: One end of the junction is discordant with germline, which a read error may explain. J is TRBJ2-1 and V is TRBV15, with 12 bases aligning to TRBD1. There are 14 residues in the CDR3. Germline values: CDR1 LNHNV, CDR2 YYDKDF (reference sequence). The CDR3 here is CATSSDPAGTGGLF. The DNA of the CDR3 is TGTGCCACCAGCAGTGACCCCGCCGGGACAGGGGGCCTCTTC.

Ten or more counts support this clonotype. The rearrangement links TRBV6-5 to TRBJ1-1; the D is unclear. Germline assignment: CDR1 MNHEY and CDR2 SVGAGI. The CDR3 runs to 12 residues. The V end was cut by 6 bases, the J end by 4 bases, with 9 bases between. CDR3 sequence (DNA): TGTGCCAGCAGCTCTCGCCCCACTGAAGCTTTCTTT. Residues: CASSSRPTEAFF.

This clonotype appeared a few times. The chain joins TRBV12-3 or TRBV12-4 to TRBJ1-5; no firm D call. The length of the CDR3 is 14 residues. The ends were cut back, 9 bases at V and 0 bases at J, with 12 bases in the middle. CDR3: CASAPGVSNQPQHF. In DNA, the CDR3 is TGTGCCAGTGCCCCAGGAGTTAGCAATCAGCCCCAGCATTTT.

About this clonotype itself: This may be a read error, as it is one base from a much larger clone. The rearrangement joins TRBV5-1 to TRBJ2-2; maybe TRBD1 (6 bases). Germline-derived CDR1 and CDR2 are SGHRS and YFSETQ. The CDR3 is 18 amino acids. Trimming removed 0 bases at V and 1 base at J, with 16 bases between. The CDR3 sequence is CASSLAARGGLNTGELFF. The CDR3 bases are TGCGCCAGCAGCTTGGCCGCTAGAGGGGGTCTGAACACCGGGGAGCTGTTTTTT.

This clonotype has a handful of counts. The V gene is TRBV15, the J gene TRBJ2-1, with D possibly matching TRBD2 (6 bases). The CDR3 is 14 amino acids. The germline gives CDR1 LNHNV, CDR2 YYDKDF (reference sequence). Trimming cost V 1 base and J 8 bases, with 12 bases left between them. CDR3 in DNA: TGTGCCACCAGCAGAGGACTAGAGGTCCATGAGCAGTTCTTC. As protein: CATSRGLEVHEQFF.

This clonotype was picked up a small number of times. The chain carries TRBV5-4 and TRBJ2-2, with 7 nucleotides matching TRBD1. The germline CDR1 and CDR2 sequences are SGHNT and YYREEE (reference sequence). Trimming took 3 bases from V and 6 from J; bases not matched to a gene: 5. The length of the CDR3 is 14 residues. The CDR3 DNA reads TGTGCCAGCAGCTCAACAGGGGCTCCCGGGGAGCTGTTTTTT. The encoded protein is CASSSTGAPGELFF. The full variable domain, with the rest looked up from reference TRBV5-4 and TRBJ2-2, is ETGVTQSPTHLIKTRGQQVTLRCSSQSGHNTVSWYQQALGQGPQFIFQYYREEENGRGNFPPRFSGLQFPNYSSELNVNALELDDSALYLCASSSTGAPGELFFGEGSRLTVL.

The chain recombines TRBV5-5 with TRBJ2-7; 9 bases are a match to TRBD1. Germline V gives CDR1 SGHKS, CDR2 YYEKEE (reference sequence). This CDR3 has 15 amino acids. J gave up 5 bases and V 4 bases, and 10 bases lay outside the gene matches. CDR3 nucleotide sequence: TGTGCCAGCAGCGGCTTTTGGACAGGGGTGGACGAGCAGTACTTC. This translates into CASSGFWTGVDEQYF.

This clonotype was detected many times. The chain combines TRBV7-2 with TRBJ2-3, with 8 bases identical to TRBD2. V dropped 4 bases and J dropped 3; count of bases not matched to a gene: 12. The CDR3 length is 17 residues. CDR1 and CDR2 from the germline V gene are SGHTA and FQGNSA. The CDR3 DNA reads TGTGCCAGCAGCTCTAGCTGGCGGGGGGCGACTACAGATACGCAGTATTTT. Its translation is CASSSSWRGATTDTQYF. Combining the CDR3 with reference TRBV7-2 and TRBJ2-3 gives the whole variable domain GAGVSQSPSNKVTEKGKDVELRCDPISGHTALYWYRQSLGQGLEFLIYFQGNSAPDKSGLPSDRFSAERTGGSVSTLTIQRTQQEDSAVYLCASSSSWRGATTDTQYFGPGTRLTVL.

This clonotype was counted many times. The CDR3 region is CASSLSSGDSTDTQYF. DNA of the CDR3: TGTGCCAGCAGTTTATCGAGCGGGGATAGCACAGATACGCAGTATTTT. The chain couples TRBV27 to TRBJ2-3, with 7 bases fitting TRBD2. V dropped 0 bases and J dropped 0; count of bases not matched to a gene: 3. Germline V gene lookup returns CDR1 MNHEY and CDR2 SMNVEV (reference sequence). This CDR3 is built from 16 residues.